The 25 T cell receptor beta chains below come from one sample, sequenced in a study of T cell repertoires in cytomegalovirus infection. TCRdb re-called the reads with MiXCR, one entry per CDR3 protein. The sample has over 150,000 distinct CDR3 sequences, roughly 14% seen once. The specimen was PBMCs. These receptor sequences come from a human donor in good health (CMV status not recorded). Some clones in this sample may be carry-over from other donors' samples.

The rearrangement links TRBV10-3 to TRBJ1-4; D remains unclear. Germline V gives CDR1 ENHRY, CDR2 SYGVKD. The CDR3 has 13 amino acids. Trimming cost V 3 bases and J 2 bases, with 4 bases left between them. The CDR3, as DNA: TGTGCCATCAGTGAATTTACTAATGAAAAACTGTTTTTT. Encoded protein: CAISEFTNEKLFF.

This clonotype showed up many times. This sequence joins TRBV7-2 and TRBJ2-7, with 8 bases aligning to TRBD2. This CDR3 contains 17 residues. CDR1 and CDR2 (germline): SGHTA, FQGNSA. V dropped 5 bases and J dropped 0; count of bases not matched to a gene: 12. DNA of the CDR3: TGTGCCAGCAGCCCCAGTAGGAGTAGCGGGGCCTCCTACGAGCAGTACTTC. It specifies CASSPSRSSGASYEQYF.

This clonotype came up many times. J is TRBJ2-1 and V is TRBV6-1; TRBD2 matches 8 bases. Germline V gene data show CDR1 as MNHNS and CDR2 as SASEGT. The V and J ends lost 6 bases and 8 bases, in that order; junction bases with no gene match: 6. The CDR3 length is 13 residues. DNA for the CDR3: TGTGCCAGCAGCCCAGCGGGAGTACATGAGCAGTTCTTC. Translation: CASSPAGVHEQFF.

There are many counts of this clonotype. The rearrangement joins TRBV7-2 to TRBJ1-1; tentative D call: TRBD1 (5 bases). CDR1 SGHTA and CDR2 FQGNSA come from the germline V gene. This CDR3 is built from 13 residues. The germline V and J ends were trimmed by 5 bases and 4 bases, with 11 bases remaining between them. In DNA, the CDR3 is TGTGCCAGCAGCCCACAGGTAGGCACTGAAGCTTTCTTT. This sequence encodes CASSPQVGTEAFF.

As to this clonotype: A much larger clone lies one base from this, so it may be a read error. This chain joins TRBV5-4 and TRBJ2-5, with D unresolved. There are 13 residues in the CDR3. Germline assignment: CDR1 SGHNT and CDR2 YYREEE (reference sequence). Trimming cost V 4 bases and J 2 bases, with 9 bases left between them. DNA for the CDR3: TGTGCCAGCAGCCCGGTAGGGCAAGAGACCCAGTACTTC. It is translated as CASSPVGQETQYF.

About this clonotype: A much larger clone is a single base away; this may be a read error. In DNA form, the CDR3 reads TGCAGTGCTAGAGATGCCAATACCGACAGGTTAACCTACGAGCAGTACTTC. It yields the protein CSARDANTDRLTYEQYF. The V call is TRBV20-1, the J call TRBJ2-7; TRBD1 is a possible D gene (6 bases). This CDR3 has 17 residues. Trimming pared 0 bases from V and 2 bases from J, leaving 20 bases between. CDR1 is DFQATT and CDR2 is SNEGSKA in the germline V gene (reference sequence).

This clonotype was seen more than once but under ten times. The CDR3 spells CASSLGQYQPQHF. CDR3 nucleotide sequence: TGTGCCAGCAGCTTGGGGCAATATCAGCCCCAGCATTTT. This chain uses TRBV7-8 with TRBJ1-5; TRBD1 might be the D (5 bases). The CDR3 has 13 amino acids. The V end was cut by 3 bases, the J end by 5 bases, with 8 bases between. CDR1 is SGHVS, CDR2 FQNEAQ, per germline.

This sequence joins TRBV7-9 and TRBJ2-5; TRBD1 matches 7 bases. The ends lost 5 bases at V and 5 bases at J; junction bases unmatched: 5. Germline CDR1 is SEHNR and CDR2 is FQNEAQ (reference sequence). The CDR3 length is 13 residues. This chain's CDR3 is CASSPPQGETQYF. The CDR3 nucleotides are TGTGCCAGCAGCCCCCCACAGGGGGAGACCCAGTACTTC.

Many counts were recorded for this clonotype. The chain carries TRBV18 and TRBJ2-3; 8 bases are a match to TRBD1. The CDR3 runs to 18 residues. CDR1 is KGHSH and CDR2 is LQKENI in the germline V gene. Unmatched junction bases numbered 17, after V lost 4 bases and J lost 5 bases. CDR3: CASSLHELGTGPGDTQYF. The CDR3 DNA sequence: TGTGCCAGCTCACTCCACGAACTGGGGACAGGTCCGGGAGATACGCAGTATTTT. The full variable domain, in which reference TRBV18 and TRBJ2-3 provide the parts outside the CDR3, is NAGVMQNPRHLVRRRGQEARLRCSPMKGHSHVYWYRQLPEEGLKFMVYLQKENIIDESGMPKERFSAEFPKEGPSILRIQQVVRGDSAAYFCASSLHELGTGPGDTQYFGPGTRLTVL.

V is TRBV2 and J is TRBJ1-2, with a tentative D call TRBD1 (5 bases). This CDR3 contains 14 residues. V was clipped by 7 bases and J by 4 bases, with 16 bases between them. Germline-derived CDR1 and CDR2 are SNHLY and FYNNEI. CDR3 nucleotides: TGTGCCAGCAAGGATGGCAGGGCTCTCTATGGCTACACCTTC. The encoded protein is CASKDGRALYGYTF.

Ten or more counts support this clonotype. The V call is TRBV12-3 or TRBV12-4, the J call TRBJ2-7, with D possibly being TRBD1 (5 bases). The ends were cut back, 1 base at V and 3 bases at J, with 10 bases in the middle. The CDR3 runs 14 residues. This CDR3 reads CASSLGQGIYEQYF. The CDR3, as DNA: TGTGCCAGCAGTTTAGGTCAGGGTATCTACGAGCAGTACTTC.

This clonotype was detected many times. This rearrangement joins TRBV7-6 to TRBJ2-7; no definite D call. Trimming shortened V by 5 bases and J by 1 base, and 12 bases separated the two germline ends. CDR1 SGHVS and CDR2 FNYEAQ come from the germline V gene. CDR3 length: 14 residues. CDR3 nucleotide sequence: TGTGCCAGCAGCCAGGTCGGCACTTCCTACGAGCAGTACTTC. This sequence encodes CASSQVGTSYEQYF.

The genes are TRBV10-3 and TRBJ1-5; D possibly corresponds to TRBD1 (6 bases). The CDR3 is 15 amino acids. V lost 3 bases to trimming and J lost 7 bases, with 16 bases between them. The V gene's germline CDR1 is ENHRY and CDR2 SYGVKD. CDR3 in amino acids: CAISDFQGRGQPQHF. The DNA of the CDR3 is TGTGCCATCAGTGACTTCCAGGGGAGGGGGCAGCCCCAGCATTTT.

This clonotype was detected ten times or more. This sequence joins TRBV19 and TRBJ2-5; either TRBD1 or TRBD2 may fit D (5 bases each). V dropped 8 bases and J dropped 5 bases, with 12 bases sitting between them. Per germline, CDR1 LNHDA and CDR2 SQIVND (reference sequence). CDR3 size: 12 residues. The CDR3 bases are TGTGCCAGTCGACAGTCGGGGGAGACCCAGTACTTC. It is translated as CASRQSGETQYF.

The chain recombines TRBV4-1 with TRBJ2-5; D remains unclear. The ends were cut back, 3 bases at V and 0 bases at J, with 8 bases in the middle. This CDR3 contains 14 residues. From germline, CDR1 is MGHRA and CDR2 YSYEKL. The chain's CDR3 is CASSHQGNQETQYF. The CDR3, as DNA: TGCGCCAGCAGCCACCAAGGAAACCAAGAGACCCAGTACTTC.

This clonotype appeared many times. The chain carries TRBV6-5 and TRBJ1-6; 7 bases match TRBD1. The CDR3 loop spans 16 amino acids. Germline V gene sequence: CDR1 MNHEY, CDR2 SVGAGI. V gave up 7 bases and J gave up 8 bases; unmatched junction bases: 14. CDR3 in DNA: TGTGCCAGCACGGCAGGGGGTACCCCTAAGGATTCACCCCTCCACTTT. Its protein product is CASTAGGTPKDSPLHF.

This clonotype was recorded many times. J is TRBJ2-3 and V is TRBV7-9; 9 bases match TRBD2. CDR1 and CDR2 from the germline V gene are SEHNR and FQNEAQ (reference sequence). The CDR3 sequence is 18 residues long. Germline trimming cut 4 bases from V and 0 bases from J; bases unmatched to any gene: 11. CDR3 sequence reads: CASSSPTSGGASTDTQYF. CDR3 DNA sequence: TGTGCCAGCAGCTCCCCGACTAGCGGAGGTGCTAGCACAGATACGCAGTATTTT.

This clonotype was found many times. The genes are TRBV28 and TRBJ2-5; 7 bases are shared with TRBD2. The trim removed 7 bases at V and 5 bases at J, leaving 4 bases unmatched. This CDR3 region has 12 residues. In germline, CDR1 is MDHEN, CDR2 SYDVKM. CDR3 DNA: TGTGCCAGCACCCGGACTAGGGAGACCCAGTACTTC. The encoded protein is CASTRTRETQYF.

This clonotype came up a few times. The rearrangement uses TRBV29-1 and TRBJ2-7; TRBD2 aligns across 7 bases. The CDR3 totals 12 residues. Germline V gene sequence: CDR1 SQVTM, CDR2 ANQGSEA. J was trimmed by 5 bases and V by 5 bases; bases with no gene match: 6. The CDR3 DNA follows: TGCAGCGTTAAGATCGGGGGGAACGAGCAGTACTTC. This codes for CSVKIGGNEQYF.

This clonotype was observed many times. The chain links TRBV29-1 to TRBJ2-5; tentatively, D is TRBD2 (6 bases). The CDR3 contains 15 residues. Germline-derived CDR1 and CDR2 are SQVTM and ANQGSEA. The V gene lost 7 bases and the J gene lost 2 bases, with 20 bases spanning the gap. CDR3 coding DNA: TGCAGCGCCCTGGGACTCCATGACTCTCAAGAGACCCAGTACTTC. Encoded protein: CSALGLHDSQETQYF. The full variable domain, with the rest looked up from reference TRBV29-1 and TRBJ2-5, is SAVISQKPSRDICQRGTSLTIQCQVDSQVTMMFWYRQQPGQSLTLIATANQGSEATYESGFVIDKFPISRPNLTFSTLTVSNMSPEDSSIYLCSALGLHDSQETQYFGPGTRLLVL.

In this sample, this clonotype turned up a few times. The chain combines TRBV14 with TRBJ2-7, with D unresolved. V lost 4 bases, J lost 3 bases, and 13 bases lay in between. This CDR3 is 14 amino acids long. The germline V gene has CDR1 SGHDN and CDR2 FVKESK. CDR3 region: CASSLRRSLYEQYF. CDR3 nucleotides: TGTGCCAGCAGCCTCCGACGGTCCCTCTACGAGCAGTACTTC.

This clonotype showed up just a few times. This chain connects TRBV7-8 to TRBJ2-5; perhaps TRBD2 as D (5 bases). Germline CDR1 and CDR2: SGHVS and FQNEAQ. The V and J ends lost 2 bases and 2 bases respectively, with 9 bases between them. The CDR3 is 14 residues long. CDR3 in DNA: TGTGCCAGCAGCTTACAGCGGCGGCAAGAGACCCAGTACTTC. The encoded protein is CASSLQRRQETQYF.

This clonotype was recorded at least ten times. The rearrangement joins TRBV7-6 to TRBJ1-4, with 7 bases lining up with TRBD1. Germline trimming cut 5 bases from V and 5 bases from J; bases unmatched to any gene: 8. CDR1 is SGHVS, CDR2 FNYEAQ, per germline. This CDR3 contains 15 residues. The CDR3 reads CASSPNIGGNEKLFF. The CDR3 bases are TGTGCCAGCAGCCCGAATATAGGGGGCAATGAAAAACTGTTTTTT.

The chain carries TRBV29-1 and TRBJ2-7; either TRBD1 or TRBD2 may fit D (5 bases each). Germline-derived CDR1 and CDR2 are SQVTM and ANQGSEA. V was pared by 4 bases and J by 0 bases, with 10 bases between. The CDR3 contains 13 residues. CDR3 coding DNA: TGCAGCGTTGTGGGACGGATCTCCTACGAGCAGTACTTC. Protein: CSVVGRISYEQYF.

This clonotype has at least ten counts. This chain joins TRBV20-1 and TRBJ1-2; 7 bases line up with TRBD1. Germline lookup yields CDR1 DFQATT and CDR2 SNEGSKA (reference sequence). There are 12 residues in the CDR3. J was trimmed by 7 bases and V by 3 bases; bases with no gene match: 5. CDR3 nucleotide sequence: TGCAGTGCTAGCCTAGGGGGCCCTGGCTACACCTTC. This codes for CSASLGGPGYTF.